The following is a T cell receptor (beta chain) sequence with its context. Cohort 3 donors counted as recovered after two negative PCRs, clearance, or resolved symptoms. This specimen comes from a study of blood T cell repertoires in COVID-19. V was cut by 0 bases and J by 1 base, with 13 bases left in between. The length of the CDR3 is 17 residues. CDR1 SGDLS and CDR2 YYNGEE come from the germline V gene. Profiled with immunoSEQ multiplex PCR; TCRdb holds only in-frame clones, not every one. The table lists more than 150,000 clones, around 80% of them singletons, with roughly 13% in the top ten. The chain uses TRBV9 and TRBJ2-2; the D gene is possibly TRBD2 (5 bases). The specimen sequenced was PBMCs or T cells enriched from blood (not recorded which). The TCR comes from a woman aged 55-69 years who had recovered from COVID-19. The CDR3 DNA follows: TGTGCCAGCAGCGTAGCCCCCCCGGGGATGAACACCGGGGAGCTGTTTTTT. It yields the protein CASSVAPPGMNTGELFF.